Listed below are T cell receptor beta chains from one sample, sequenced in a study of cytomegalovirus exposure and HLA in healthy donors. Method: immunoSEQ multiplex PCR; TCRdb's copy keeps in-frame clones and lacks some. The profile shows over 130,000 clones, about 80% of them singletons. What was sequenced was PBMCs. All receptors come from a man between 40 and 49 years old in good health and CMV-seronegative. CDR3s leave out the opening cysteine and the closing phenylalanine or tryptophan. The order of the fields is J gene, CDR3 length, V gene, clone size, CDR3 protein. Clone sizes are given selectively: once, few, many, or a class where the clone is expanded.

>TRBJ2-7|12|TRBV6-6|.
ASSYGDRGYEQY
>TRBJ2-5|11|TRBV2|.
ASEIAGQETQY
>TRBJ2-7|9|TRBV30|few
ARGGAYEQY
>TRBJ1-6|13|TRBV28|.
ASSSGQGNNSPLH
>TRBJ2-1|13|TRBV7-9|.
ASSLQGVSYNEQF
>TRBJ2-1|11|TRBV18|.
ASSPLVSDEQF
>TRBJ2-1|15|TRBV7-2|.
ASSPWTSGGAYNEQF
>TRBJ2-2|13|TRBV9|.
ASSVGQGNTGELF
>TRBJ1-2|12|TRBV2|.
ASSGGVLNYGYT
>TRBJ2-7|15|TRBV4-1|.
ASSQDRRDRGLHEQY
>TRBJ2-5|13|TRBV4-2|.
ASSQGEEEEETQY
>TRBJ1-1|12|TRBV10-2|.
ASSSQGGDTEAF
>TRBJ1-2|14|TRBV6-1|.
ASSEAGRVEGYGYT
>TRBJ2-3|15|TRBV18|.
ASSPSGSGSSTDTQY
>TRBJ2-1|14|TRBV12-5|.
ASGPRDRGLYNEQF
>TRBJ1-4|15|TRBV27|.
ASSAAQVDRVGEKLF
>TRBJ1-5|13|TRBV27|.
ASTLRGTGNQPQH
>TRBJ2-1|15|TRBV4-2|once
ASSQPTGTSVYNEQF
>TRBJ1-4|10|TRBV29-1|.
SGSWLNEKLF
>TRBJ2-2|16|TRBV19|.
ASSIFGAGAKDTGELF
>TRBJ2-5|14|TRBV29-1|.
SVERVGQGAQETQY
>TRBJ1-1|12|TRBV15|.
ATSARTGGTEAF
>TRBJ2-7|8|TRBV7-6|.
SGTGCRQY
>TRBJ2-7|13|TRBV6-1|few
ASSRQGSSSYEQY
>TRBJ2-4|11|TRBV10-1|.
ASRDSPEAGQY
>TRBJ1-2|12|TRBV2|.
ASSGEGPGYGYT
>TRBJ2-1|14|TRBV13|.
ASSPWGAGGPNEQF
>TRBJ2-3|16|TRBV18|.
ASSPISGGTSSTDTQY
>TRBJ2-7|12|TRBV19|.
ASTLGAGGDEQY
>TRBJ2-2|12|TRBV6-6|.
ASSEISGTGELF
>TRBJ1-5|12|TRBV6-5|.
ASSSDGLARPQH
>TRBJ2-7|13|TRBV6-1|.
ASSERAGQSYEQY
>TRBJ1-6|12|TRBV19|.
ASSISRENSPLH
>TRBJ2-5|16|TRBV7-6|few
ASSLEGSSWGLGETQY